Each of the 15 T cell receptor beta chains below was sequenced from the same sample in a study of T cells after yellow fever vaccination (dated by TCRdb to about 2019). Libraries were prepared through 5' RACE. Instrument on record: Illumina HiSeq 2500. TCRdb reprocessed the public reads (quality trimming at Q25 with fastp, clone calling with MiXCR) and kept in-frame beta chains. Rows with one shared CDR3 protein collapse into an entry with the most common genes and DNA. The sample table holds roughly 180,000 distinct CDR3 sequences, of which approximately 6.2% were seen once. Less than 3.5% of the sample is taken by the ten largest. The label giving this sample's treatment or condition can be read as: live attenuated yellow fever vaccine strain. The sequenced sample was CD4+ T cells sorted from PBMCs, obtained on the day of the first yellow fever vaccination. The source is a man younger than 30 who received the YFV17D yellow fever vaccine.

This clonotype was recorded many times. Here the CDR3 reads CSAFWSSGNTIYF. In nucleotides, the CDR3 is TGCAGTGCGTTTTGGAGCTCTGGAAACACCATATATTTT. This rearrangement joins TRBV20-1 to TRBJ1-3, with D unclear. Germline V CDR1 and CDR2: DFQATT, SNEGSKA (reference sequence). V gave up 6 bases and J gave up 0 bases, with 9 bases separating them. The CDR3 is 13 residues long.

This clonotype was seen more than once but under ten times. This chain connects TRBV19 to TRBJ1-2; tentative D call: TRBD1 (5 bases). The CDR3 contains 13 residues. CDR1 and CDR2 (germline): LNHDA, SQIVND (reference sequence). The germline V and J ends were trimmed by 6 bases and 5 bases, with 13 bases remaining between them. CDR3 DNA sequence: TGTGCCAGTAGAGGACTGGGGGTTTATGGCTACACCTTC. Encoded protein: CASRGLGVYGYTF.

This clonotype was counted a few times. J is TRBJ2-3 and V is TRBV7-3; 7 bases agree with TRBD1. Per the germline V gene, CDR1 is SGHTA and CDR2 is FQGTGA. V lost 5 bases, J lost 3 bases, and 5 bases stayed unmatched. This CDR3 region has 14 residues. The CDR3: CASSRTGETDTQYF. CDR3 nucleotides: TGTGCCAGCAGCCGGACAGGAGAAACAGATACGCAGTATTTT.

This clonotype was counted ten times or more. The chain uses TRBV28 and TRBJ1-5; 7 nucleotides line up with TRBD1. This CDR3 region has 13 residues. Germline CDR1 is MDHEN and CDR2 is SYDVKM. Trimming at V came to 3 bases and at J to 9 bases, leaving 5 bases not matched to a gene. As DNA, the CDR3 is TGTGCCAGCAGTTTCACAGGGGAACGGCCCCAGCATTTT. Its protein is CASSFTGERPQHF.

This clonotype occurred many times. The J gene is TRBJ2-1, the V gene TRBV5-1; a possible D gene is TRBD1 (6 bases). V gave up 6 bases and J gave up 4 bases, with 11 bases separating them. The CDR3 is made up of 13 amino acids. Germline V gene sequence: CDR1 SGHRS, CDR2 YFSETQ. CDR3 in DNA: TGCGCCAGCAAACAGGGAGAATACAATGAGCAGTTCTTC. Residues: CASKQGEYNEQFF.

The V and J genes are TRBV20-1 and TRBJ1-1; D remains ambiguous. The length of the CDR3 is 12 residues. V was clipped by 5 bases and J by 6 bases, with 13 bases between them. Germline V gene lookup returns CDR1 DFQATT and CDR2 SNEGSKA (reference sequence). CDR3 DNA: TGCAGTGCTCCCCGGTTTTGGGCTGAAGCTTTCTTT. It specifies CSAPRFWAEAFF.

This clonotype was recorded a few times. The rearrangement links TRBV6-6 to TRBJ1-1; maybe TRBD1 (5 bases). V was cut by 6 bases and J by 1 base, with 9 bases left in between. This CDR3 comprises 13 residues. CDR1 MNHNY and CDR2 SVGAGI come from the germline V gene (reference sequence). The DNA for the CDR3 is TGTGCCAGCAGACTTGGACAGAACACTGAAGCTTTCTTT. It specifies CASRLGQNTEAFF.

The chain links TRBV4-3 to TRBJ1-2, with D perhaps TRBD1 (6 bases). The CDR3 is 18 amino acids. Per the germline V gene, CDR1 is LGHNA and CDR2 is YSLEER. Trimming removed 0 bases from V and 0 bases from J, with 17 bases in between. The CDR3 nucleotides are TGCGCCAGCAGCCAAGAACGGGTTAGGGCAGGGGCTAACTATGGCTACACCTTC. This codes for CASSQERVRAGANYGYTF.

This clonotype occurred many times. The V gene is TRBV5-1, the J gene TRBJ1-1; D is possibly TRBD1 (5 bases). The CDR3 runs to 14 residues. Germline values: CDR1 SGHRS, CDR2 YFSETQ. Between the trimmed V and J ends, which lost 3 bases and 4 bases, there was a span of 13 bases. The CDR3 reads CASSSLGRGTEAFF. The CDR3 DNA is TGCGCCAGCAGCTCCTTGGGGAGGGGCACTGAAGCTTTCTTT.

Remarks on this clonotype: With a much larger clone just one base away, this may be a read error. The CDR3 does not end in the conserved phenylalanine or tryptophan, so this is likely a read error. This chain connects TRBV5-5 to TRBJ2-7, with TRBD2 matching 8 bases. The germline V gene encodes CDR1 SGHKS and CDR2 YYEKEE (reference sequence). The J segment lost 6 bases and the V segment lost 2 bases, leaving 7 bases of the junction unmatched. The CDR3 runs 14 residues. CDR3 DNA: TGTGCCAGCAGCTTATCCGGGACTAGTCGCGAGCAGTACATC. Amino acids: CASSLSGTSREQYI.

This clonotype has only a few counts. This chain links TRBV4-2 with TRBJ2-7; the D gene could be TRBD1 or TRBD2 (5 bases each). Germline V gives CDR1 LGHNA, CDR2 YNFKEQ. The CDR3 is made up of 16 amino acids. Deletions cut 4 bases from V and 4 bases from J, with 20 bases between. Written as DNA, the CDR3 is TGTGCCAGCAGCCCCGGGACCGCAGCTGGGCTATACGAGCAGTACTTC. Its translation: CASSPGTAAGLYEQYF.

This clonotype has only a few counts. The gene calls are TRBV7-2 and TRBJ2-5; D tentatively fits TRBD1 or TRBD2 (6 bases each). Germline CDR1 and CDR2: SGHTA and FQGNSA. With 3 bases removed from V and 6 bases from J, the gap between germline ends came to 11 bases. This CDR3 contains 13 residues. CDR3: CASSLRGVQTQYF. In DNA form, the CDR3 reads TGTGCCAGCAGCTTGAGGGGGGTGCAGACCCAGTACTTC.

J is TRBJ2-5 and V is TRBV27, with 10 bases fitting TRBD2. V lost 7 bases and J lost 2; bases outside the gene matches: 7. Germline V gene sequence: CDR1 MNHEY, CDR2 SMNVEV (reference sequence). The CDR3 runs 15 residues. Here the CDR3 reads CASTTGAGGQETQYF. The CDR3 DNA reads as TGTGCCAGCACCACGGGAGCGGGGGGGCAAGAGACCCAGTACTTC.

The gene calls are TRBV7-2 and TRBJ2-7; TRBD2 is a possible D gene (6 bases). The germline gives CDR1 SGHTA, CDR2 FQGNSA. V dropped 10 bases and J dropped 3 bases, with 16 bases sitting between them. This CDR3 is built from 13 residues. CDR3 DNA sequence: TGTGCCACCTCCGCGGGACCGAACTACGAGCAGTACTTC. Its protein product is CATSAGPNYEQYF. The full variable domain, in which reference TRBV7-2 and TRBJ2-7 provide the parts outside the CDR3, is GAGVSQSPSNKVTEKGKDVELRCDPISGHTALYWYRQSLGQGLEFLIYFQGNSAPDKSGLPSDRFSAERTGGSVSTLTIQRTQQEDSAVYLCATSAGPNYEQYFGPGTRLTVT.

The chain couples TRBV5-1 to TRBJ2-2; 8 bases are shared with TRBD2. From germline, CDR1 is SGHRS and CDR2 YFSETQ. Trimming removed 6 bases from V and 1 base from J; junction bases left unmatched: 8. The CDR3 sequence is 16 residues long. The CDR3 sequence: CASNPTLAGNTGELFF. The DNA of the CDR3 is TGCGCCAGCAACCCGACGCTAGCGGGGAACACCGGGGAGCTGTTTTTT.